These T cell receptor beta chains were read from a single sample in a study of lymphopenia after photon versus proton radiotherapy. Data came from immunoSEQ multiplex PCR; TCRdb stores just in-frame clones and leaves some out. The data contain 30,000 to 40,000 clones, 75% to 90% of them singletons. The sample in question was peripheral blood, obtained from a patient treated with proton-based radiotherapy. The receptors stem from a woman aged 70-85 years with pancreatic cancer. The CDR3 runs from the conserved cysteine through the conserved F or W. D genes are given only for firm matches. Only part of the rows carry a size: once, few, many, or a class if the clone is expanded.

d_gene	abundance	v_gene	j_gene	CDR3aa	CDR3nt
-	once	TRBV11-3	TRBJ2-7	CASSLVRTVFYEQYF	TGTGCCAGCAGCTTAGTACGGACGGTTTTCTACGAGCAGTACTTC
TRBD1	once	TRBV9	TRBJ1-2	CASSPRDRPYGYTF	TGTGCCAGCAGCCCCAGGGACAGGCCCTATGGCTACACCTTC
TRBD2	-	TRBV7-2	TRBJ2-1	CASSLGARAGAGINEQFF	TGTGCCAGCAGCTTAGGGGCCCGGGCGGGAGCAGGTATCAATGAGCAGTTCTTC
-	-	TRBV7-9	TRBJ2-1	CASSYLSTSRRNEQFF	TGTGCCAGCAGCTATCTTTCGACTAGTCGGCGCAATGAGCAGTTCTTC
-	-	TRBV29-1	TRBJ2-3	CSVKLGSDTQYF	TGCAGCGTTAAGTTAGGGTCAGATACGCAGTATTTT
-	once	TRBV7-3	TRBJ2-1	CASSLTRENNEQFF	TGTGCCAGCAGCTTAACTAGGGAGAACAATGAGCAGTTCTTC
-	-	TRBV11-3	TRBJ2-7	CASSLSGRTEQYF	TGTGCCAGCAGCTTATCAGGGCGAACTGAGCAGTACTTC
-	-	TRBV27	TRBJ2-7	CASSLSFRYEQYF	TGTGCCAGCAGTTTATCGTTCCGCTACGAGCAGTACTTC
-	-	TRBV6-5	TRBJ1-2	CASSRGVGYGYTF	TGTGCCAGCAGTCGAGGGGTGGGTTATGGCTACACCTTC
-	once	TRBV30	TRBJ1-1	CAWHQGKTEAFF	TGTGCCTGGCATCAGGGGAAAACTGAAGCTTTCTTT
TRBD2	-	TRBV28	TRBJ2-2	CASSFWPGIGTSGRRNTGELFF	TGTGCCAGCAGTTTCTGGCCCGGCATCGGGACTAGCGGGAGGAGGAACACCGGGGAGCTGTTTTTT
TRBD1	-	TRBV27	TRBJ1-2	CASSFGDRGGYTF	TGTGCCAGCAGTTTTGGGGACAGGGGTGGCTACACCTTC
-	once	TRBV7-2	TRBJ1-5	CASSLALGYQPQHF	TGTGCCAGCAGCTTAGCGTTGGGTTATCAGCCCCAGCATTTT